This T cell receptor (beta chain) was sequenced for a study of identifying expanded T cells in peripheral blood. Study findings and constraints: Roughly 1.2 clones differed between technical replicates, versus 16.4 and 19 over time.

The length of the CDR3 is 17 residues. Germline lookup yields CDR1 LNHNV and CDR2 YYDKDF (reference sequence). Deletions cut 1 base from V and 0 bases from J, with 14 bases between. Collection occurred without any documented infections or immune events in donors. A word on this clone: Its antigen is unidentified.

The protocol was immunoSEQ multiplex PCR, while the TCRdb copy is restricted to in-frame clones and leaves out a portion. The table has some 97,000 clones, over 70% seen once. Sequencing was done on a sample of blood. The receptor was isolated from a person aged 18 to 75 in good health. This chain joins TRBV15 and TRBJ2-3, with a tentative D call TRBD1 (6 bases). The CDR3 is CATSRVPGQRSTDTQYF. In nucleotides, the CDR3 is TGTGCCACCAGCAGAGTTCCAGGACAGAGGAGCACAGATACGCAGTATTTT.